The 11 T cell receptor beta chains reported below all come from one sample, sequenced in a study of cytomegalovirus exposure and HLA in healthy donors (dated by TCRdb to the late 2010s). Libraries were constructed by the immunoSEQ multiplex PCR assay. A mixture of 60 forward primers for TCR Vbeta segments and 13 reverse primers for TCR Jbeta segments was used in the multiplex PCR. This is the immuneACCESS table as TCRdb keeps it, with only in-frame sequences that have V and J called. A part of the clones is gone; compared with another copy, unresolved V genes explain less than half, and the rest is unexplained. Present in this sample are about 170,000 clones, approximately 88% of which were seen just once. The ten top clones hold 0.95% to 1.5% of the sample. Source material: PBMCs. Receptors were obtained from a boy aged 2-15 years in good health and CMV-seronegative.

The rearrangement uses TRBV11-2 and TRBJ1-5; D is undetermined. CDR3 length: 14 residues. Germline CDR1 SGHAT, CDR2 FQNNGV. Trimming shortened V by 1 base and J by 4 bases, and 8 bases separated the two germline ends. This CDR3 reads CASSLAPVNQPQHF. DNA for the CDR3: TGTGCCAGCAGCTTAGCTCCAGTAAATCAGCCCCAGCATTTT.

Concerning this clone: Other DNA sequences of this sample code for an identical CDR3. This chain links TRBV27 with TRBJ1-1, with 8 bases identical to TRBD1. V gave up 5 bases and J gave up 1 base; unmatched junction bases: 3. From germline, CDR1 is MNHEY and CDR2 SMNVEV (reference sequence). The CDR3 sequence is 14 residues long. DNA of the CDR3: TGTGCCAGCAGTCCGGGACAGGCGAACACTGAAGCTTTCTTT. Amino acids: CASSPGQANTEAFF.

This rearrangement joins TRBV13 to TRBJ2-7; TRBD2 matches at 12 bases. The V segment lost 3 bases and the J segment 3 bases; nucleotides outside the gene matches: 0. From germline, CDR1 is PRHDT and CDR2 FYEKMQ (reference sequence). The CDR3 covers 14 residues. For the CDR3, the DNA is TGTGCCAGCAGCTTGACTAGCGGGAGCTACGAGCAGTACTTC. Translated: CASSLTSGSYEQYF.

CDR3 in amino acids: CASSLSRGRAGTDTQYF. The DNA of the CDR3 is TGTGCCAGCAGTTTATCTCGCGGGAGGGCCGGCACAGATACGCAGTATTTT. This chain uses TRBV27 with TRBJ2-3; 9 bases agree with TRBD2. The CDR3 is made up of 17 amino acids. Germline CDR1 reads MNHEY; CDR2 reads SMNVEV (reference sequence). The V gene end was trimmed by 0 bases and the J gene end by 1 base; junction bases not matched to a gene: 5.

V is TRBV14 and J is TRBJ1-4; D perhaps matches TRBD1 (6 bases). Per germline, CDR1 SGHDN and CDR2 FVKESK. CDR3 length: 15 amino acids. V lost 4 bases to trimming and J lost 5 bases, with 14 bases between them. Here the CDR3 reads CASSRPLQGNEKLFF. The CDR3 DNA reads TGTGCCAGCAGCCGTCCCTTACAGGGAAATGAAAAACTGTTTTTT.

The chain uses TRBV28 and TRBJ1-2; 7 bases are a match to TRBD1. The germline gives CDR1 MDHEN, CDR2 SYDVKM. Trimming at V came to 5 bases and at J to 8 bases, leaving 8 bases not matched to a gene. The CDR3 is 13 residues long. Written as DNA, the CDR3 is TGTGCCAGCAGTCCCGCGGGGACAGAGGGCTACACCTTC. It codes for CASSPAGTEGYTF.

This clone occurred a few times. The rearrangement links TRBV28 to TRBJ2-5; 7 bases map to TRBD2. J gave up 5 bases and V 8 bases, and 5 bases lay outside the gene matches. Per the germline V gene, CDR1 is MDHEN and CDR2 is SYDVKM. CDR3 length: 12 residues. CDR3 loop: CASLAAGETQYF. Here the CDR3 DNA reads TGTGCCAGCCTAGCGGCTGGGGAGACCCAGTACTTC.

V usage is TRBV11-2 and J usage is TRBJ2-1; a weak D match, TRBD1 (6 bases). The CDR3 is 16 residues long. V was clipped by 1 base and J by 4 bases, with 14 bases between them. Germline V gene sequence: CDR1 SGHAT, CDR2 FQNNGV. The CDR3 DNA is TGTGCCAGCAGCTTAGGTAAAGGGGGTCGGTACAATGAGCAGTTCTTC. It specifies CASSLGKGGRYNEQFF.

This rearrangement joins TRBV10-2 to TRBJ2-3; 7 nucleotides align to TRBD2. The junction had 11 bases not matched to a gene; V was cut back by 3 bases and J by 2 bases. The germline CDR1 and CDR2 sequences are WSHSY and SAAADI. CDR3 size: 17 residues. CDR3: CASSDSWAGENTDTQYF. The CDR3, as DNA: TGCGCCAGCAGTGACTCATGGGCGGGGGAGAACACAGATACGCAGTATTTT.

This clone was seen a few times. The chain combines TRBV29-1 with TRBJ1-1; TRBD1 matches 7 bases. Germline lookup yields CDR1 SQVTM and CDR2 ANQGSEA. The CDR3 runs 12 residues. Unmatched junction bases numbered 0, after V lost 4 bases and J lost 1 base. CDR3: CSVGTGNTEAFF. DNA for the CDR3: TGCAGCGTTGGGACAGGGAACACTGAAGCTTTCTTT.

The CDR3 DNA follows: TGTGCCGTAACTACCAGGGAAACGAACACCGGGGAGCTGTTTTTT. Its translation is CAVTTRETNTGELFF. The chain couples TRBV6-4 to TRBJ2-2; D is possibly TRBD1 (5 bases). The length of the CDR3 is 15 residues. The germline V gene encodes CDR1 MRHNA and CDR2 SNTAGT. Trimming took 11 bases from V and 0 from J, leaving 16 bases between them.